Listed here are 9 T cell receptor beta chains from one sample, sequenced in a study of breast tumors, draining lymph nodes, adjacent tissues (dated by TCRdb to about 2016). Library construction relied on multiplex PCR. The sequencer listed for this sample is Illumina HiSeq 2000. In-frame beta chains were kept once TCRdb had trimmed the public reads at Q25 with fastp and called clones with MiXCR. Every CDR3 protein is listed once, alongside the most common genes and DNA of its rows. Here the sample has roughly 110,000 distinct CDR3 sequences; roughly 33% occur a single time. The ten largest clones capture under 6% of the sample. The lymph node samples were taken from the axillary draining lymph nodes of breast cancer patients. Sequencing was carried out using axillary lymph node tissue. All receptors come from a female donor with breast cancer. Some clones in this sample may be carry-over from other donors' samples.

At least ten counts were recorded for this clonotype. The J gene is TRBJ2-1, the V gene TRBV7-9, with TRBD2 identical over 9 bases. CDR3 length: 17 residues. The J segment lost 2 bases and the V segment lost 5 bases, leaving 10 bases of the junction unmatched. Per the germline V gene, CDR1 is SEHNR and CDR2 is FQNEAQ (reference sequence). DNA of the CDR3: TGTGCCAGCAGCCCCCGGGCTAGCGGGATTGCCTACAATGAGCAGTTCTTC. Encoded protein: CASSPRASGIAYNEQFF.

This clonotype has at least ten counts. This chain connects TRBV6-2 or TRBV6-3 to TRBJ2-3, with 11 bases fitting TRBD2. The CDR3 is made up of 15 amino acids. Germline CDR1 MNHEY, CDR2 SVGEGT. V lost 5 bases to trimming and J lost 4 bases; unmatched junction nucleotides: 5. The CDR3 coding sequence is TGTGCCAGCAGTCTTAGCGGGGGGGCCCCAGATACGCAGTATTTT. It specifies CASSLSGGAPDTQYF.

Concerning this clonotype: At one end the junction does not follow the germline gene, possibly because of a read error. This rearrangement joins TRBV7-2 to TRBJ2-3; 7 bases align to TRBD1. Per germline, CDR1 SGHTA and CDR2 FQGNSA. This CDR3 is 16 amino acids long. This CDR3 is CASSLRGTASTDTRYF. The CDR3 DNA reads TGTGCCAGCAGCTTACGAGGGACAGCCAGCACAGATACGCGGTATTTT.

This clonotype has a count of ten or more. The gene calls are TRBV4-1 and TRBJ1-2; D is uncertain. Germline CDR1 is MGHRA and CDR2 is YSYEKL. Deletions cut 0 bases from V and 8 bases from J, with 16 bases between. This CDR3 spans 15 amino acids. The CDR3 region is CASSQDPGKGGGYTF. Here the CDR3 DNA reads TGCGCCAGCAGCCAAGATCCGGGTAAGGGAGGCGGCTACACCTTC.

This clonotype occurred many times. This chain links TRBV25-1 with TRBJ1-2; 7 bases line up with TRBD1. Germline V gene lookup returns CDR1 MGHDK and CDR2 SYGVNS. This CDR3 is built from 14 residues. V was clipped by 3 bases and J by 8 bases; unmatched bases: 9. The DNA of the CDR3 is TGTGCCAGCAGTGATAGCTACAGGGGTTGGGGCTACACCTTC. Amino acids: CASSDSYRGWGYTF.

This chain links TRBV9 with TRBJ1-5; possibly TRBD1 for D (5 bases). V dropped 6 bases and J dropped 3 bases, with 28 bases sitting between them. This CDR3 contains 19 residues. CDR1 is SGDLS, CDR2 YYNGEE, per germline. The DNA of the CDR3 is TGTGCCAGCAACCCGAGTCGGGCAGGGCTCCACCCTACCAATCAGCCCCAGCATTTT. It specifies CASNPSRAGLHPTNQPQHF.

The gene calls are TRBV19 and TRBJ2-5; TRBD2 agrees at 9 bases. V trimming: 3 bases; J trimming: 5 bases; junction bases outside the gene matches: 7. Germline V gene sequence: CDR1 LNHDA, CDR2 SQIVND (reference sequence). CDR3 length: 15 amino acids. The CDR3 bases are TGTGCCAGTAGTATCTGCAGTCTAGCGGGGGAGACCCAGTACTTC. Amino acids: CASSICSLAGETQYF.

This clonotype has a count of ten or more. The genes are TRBV12-3 or TRBV12-4 and TRBJ2-2; TRBD1 might be the D (7 bases). The CDR3 is made up of 16 amino acids. The V end lost 5 bases, the J end lost 2 bases, and 15 bases lay between the germline ends. CDR3 nucleotides: TGTGCCAGCAGTGCGGGGACAGCGATTAACACCGGGGAGCTGTTTTTT. Translating it yields CASSAGTAINTGELFF.

Many counts were recorded for this clonotype. The chain recombines TRBV11-2 with TRBJ2-3; 12 positions agree with TRBD2. V shed 3 bases, J shed 2 bases, and the junction held 3 bases outside the gene matches. Germline CDR1 reads SGHAT; CDR2 reads FQNNGV. CDR3 size: 16 residues. The CDR3 DNA sequence: TGTGCCAGCAGCTTCGGACTAGCGGGACCCACAGATACGCAGTATTTT. Translating it yields CASSFGLAGPTDTQYF.